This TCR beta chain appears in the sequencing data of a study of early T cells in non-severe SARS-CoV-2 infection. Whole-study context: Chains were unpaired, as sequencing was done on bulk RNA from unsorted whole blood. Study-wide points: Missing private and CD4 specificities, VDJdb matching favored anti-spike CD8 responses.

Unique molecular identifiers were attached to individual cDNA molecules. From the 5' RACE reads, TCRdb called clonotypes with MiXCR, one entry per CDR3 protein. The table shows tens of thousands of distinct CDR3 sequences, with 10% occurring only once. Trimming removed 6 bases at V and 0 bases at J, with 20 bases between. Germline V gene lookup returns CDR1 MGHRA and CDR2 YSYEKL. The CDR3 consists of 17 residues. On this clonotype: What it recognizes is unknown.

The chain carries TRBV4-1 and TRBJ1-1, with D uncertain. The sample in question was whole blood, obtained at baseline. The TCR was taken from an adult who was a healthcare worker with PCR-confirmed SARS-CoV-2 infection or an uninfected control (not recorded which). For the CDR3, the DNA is TGCGCCAGCAGTCGACGGGCAGATCGTAATATGAACACTGAAGCTTTCTTT. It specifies CASSRRADRNMNTEAFF.